A selection of T cell receptor beta chains follows, all from one sample in a study of CD8 T cells in ankylosing spondylitis. TCRdb reanalysed the 5' RACE reads using MiXCR and keeps one entry per CDR3 protein. Of fewer than 550,000 distinct CDR3 sequences listed, approximately 5% were seen once; the top ten hold 3% to 4%. The specimen was blood, either unsorted or a sorted T cell fraction (not recorded which). These receptor sequences come from a male donor with ankylosing spondylitis. Both conserved end residues are part of each CDR3. Fields, in order: CDR3 length, J gene, D gene, V gene, clone size, CDR3 protein, CDR3 DNA. A D gene is named only where the DNA matches it firmly. Size is omitted from some rows. Given values are once, few, many or a class for expanded clones.

>14|TRBJ2-3|-|TRBV5-1|many
CASSADGGADTQYF
TGCGCCAGCAGCGCCGACGGAGGGGCAGATACGCAGTATTTT
>13|TRBJ2-6|-|TRBV12-3/TRBV12-4|-
CASIRSGANVLTF
TGTGCCAGCATCCGCTCTGGGGCCAACGTCCTGACTTTC
>13|TRBJ2-1|TRBD1|TRBV29-1|many
CSGGTGGSNEQFF
TGCAGCGGTGGGACAGGGGGATCCAATGAGCAGTTCTTC
>11|TRBJ2-1|-|TRBV6-5|many
CASSTSTVQFF
TGTGCCAGCAGCACCTCAACCGTACAGTTCTTC
>15|TRBJ2-7|TRBD1|TRBV29-1|once
CSVERGTGGSYEQYF
TGCAGCGTTGAACGCGGGACAGGGGGCTCCTACGAGCAGTACTTC
>15|TRBJ2-7|-|TRBV5-1|many
CASSLGYEFSYEQYF
TGCGCCAGCAGCTTGGGATATGAGTTCTCCTACGAGCAGTACTTC
>13|TRBJ2-5|-|TRBV12-3/TRBV12-4|many
CASSPGIQETQYF
TGTGCCAGCAGTCCAGGGATCCAAGAGACCCAGTACTTC
>14|TRBJ2-7|TRBD2|TRBV5-1|many
CASSLGGSPYEQYF
TGCGCCAGCAGCCTCGGGGGGAGCCCCTACGAGCAGTACTTC
>14|TRBJ2-7|TRBD2|TRBV11-2|few
CASTFERGSYEQYF
TGTGCCAGCACCTTCGAGCGGGGGAGCTACGAGCAGTACTTC
>18|TRBJ1-1|-|TRBV27|many
CASTRRGGSILMNTEAFF
TGTGCCAGCACCCGCCGGGGGGGGTCGATCCTAATGAACACTGAAGCTTTCTTT
>17|TRBJ2-1|TRBD2|TRBV27|many
CASQTGTSRYSYNEQFF
TGTGCCAGCCAGACGGGGACTAGCCGGTATTCCTACAATGAGCAGTTCTTC
>15|TRBJ1-1|-|TRBV5-4|many
CASSPQRGLDTEAFF
TGTGCCAGCAGCCCACAACGGGGGTTAGACACTGAAGCTTTCTTT
>13|TRBJ2-5|TRBD1|TRBV10-3|many
CAITRDRGETQYF
TGTGCCATCACCCGGGACAGGGGAGAGACCCAGTACTTC
>16|TRBJ2-1|-|TRBV5-1|many
CASSLGVARPPNEQFF
TGCGCCAGCAGCTTGGGGGTAGCGAGGCCCCCCAATGAGCAGTTCTTC
>17|TRBJ2-2|TRBD2|TRBV20-1|-
CSASGLSSGVGTGELFF
TGCAGTGCTAGTGGCCTGTCTAGCGGGGTAGGGACCGGGGAGCTGTTTTTT
>15|TRBJ1-2|-|TRBV4-3|many
CASSQVVGPSYGYTF
TGCGCCAGCAGCCAAGTTGTGGGCCCTTCGTATGGCTACACCTTC
>16|TRBJ1-5|TRBD1|TRBV6-5|many
CASSSYRGAGNQPQHF
TGTGCCAGCAGTTCGTACAGGGGGGCGGGCAATCAGCCCCAGCATTTT
>15|TRBJ1-4|-|TRBV15|many
CATSRKQGLIRKLFF
TGTGCCACCAGCAGAAAGCAGGGGCTAATTCGAAAACTGTTTTTT
>15|TRBJ1-5|TRBD1|TRBV20-1|few
CSARSDRGMGQPQHF
TGCAGTGCTAGATCTGACAGGGGGATGGGTCAGCCCCAGCATTTT
>13|TRBJ2-1|-|TRBV5-1|many
CASSIRDLDEQFF
TGCGCCAGCAGCATCCGGGACCTGGATGAGCAGTTCTTC
>15|TRBJ2-1|-|TRBV18|many
CASSENSGTYNEQFF
TGTGCCAGCTCAGAGAATTCCGGGACCTACAATGAGCAGTTCTTC
>15|TRBJ2-3|TRBD2|TRBV6-1|many
CASSLAGGKADTQYF
TGTGCCAGCAGTCTAGCGGGAGGCAAGGCAGATACGCAGTATTTT
>16|TRBJ2-2|TRBD1|TRBV5-1|many
CASSPQTGENTGELFF
TGCGCCAGCAGCCCACAAACAGGGGAGAACACCGGGGAGCTGTTTTTT
>14|TRBJ2-7|-|TRBV25-1|-
CASSEAPPRGEQYF
TGTGCCAGCAGTGAAGCCCCCCCTCGGGGCGAGCAGTACTTC
>15|TRBJ2-5|-|TRBV5-5|-
CASSPYGQTEETQYF
TGTGCCAGCAGCCCGTACGGACAAACTGAAGAGACCCAGTACTTC
>15|TRBJ1-5|-|TRBV5-1|many
CASSLQGMGNQPQHF
TGCGCCAGCAGCTTGCAAGGGATGGGGAATCAGCCCCAGCATTTT
>13|TRBJ2-3|-|TRBV29-1|many
CSVLTGRTDTQYF
TGCAGCGTTTTAACAGGTCGCACAGATACGCAGTATTTT
>14|TRBJ2-3|-|TRBV7-2|many
CASSPQLESDTQYF
TGTGCCAGCAGCCCCCAACTAGAATCAGATACGCAGTATTTT
>13|TRBJ2-2|-|TRBV10-3|-
CAIEGLHTGELFF
TGTGCCATAGAGGGCCTTCACACCGGGGAGCTGTTTTTT
>17|TRBJ1-1|-|TRBV15|many
CATSRDQNNPENTEAFF
TGTGCCACCAGCAGAGATCAGAACAACCCGGAGAACACTGAAGCTTTCTTT
>15|TRBJ1-2|-|TRBV7-9|many
CASSLARGNNYGYTF
TGTGCCAGCAGCTTAGCTCGCGGGAATAACTATGGCTACACCTTC
>16|TRBJ2-7|-|TRBV21-1|few
CASSKVTSETSYEQYF
TGTGCCAGCAGCAAAGTTACAAGCGAAACCTCCTACGAGCAGTACTTC
>15|TRBJ1-1|TRBD1|TRBV4-1|many
CASSQNRDRVTEAFF
TGCGCCAGCAGCCAGAACCGGGACAGGGTCACTGAAGCTTTCTTT
>15|TRBJ1-2|-|TRBV6-1|many
CASSTPTGFNYGYTF
TGTGCCAGCAGCACCCCTACAGGGTTTAACTATGGCTACACCTTC
>13|TRBJ2-7|-|TRBV3-1|many
CASSQVGPYEQYF
TGTGCCAGCAGCCAAGTAGGGCCCTACGAGCAGTACTTC
>12|TRBJ2-2|-|TRBV20-1|many
CSANRQGRELFF
TGCAGTGCCAATCGACAAGGGCGGGAGCTGTTTTTT
>18|TRBJ2-2|TRBD2|TRBV18|-
CASSPRLAVLSSTGELFF
TGTGCCAGCTCACCCAGACTAGCGGTCTTGAGTTCCACCGGGGAGCTGTTTTTT
>16|TRBJ1-1|TRBD1|TRBV7-9|-
CASSLGTGGGGTEAFF
TGTGCCAGCAGCTTAGGGACAGGCGGGGGAGGCACTGAAGCTTTCTTT
>15|TRBJ2-3|TRBD2|TRBV27|-
CASSASGSIPDTQYF
TGTGCCAGCAGTGCTAGCGGGAGTATCCCAGATACGCAGTATTTT
>15|TRBJ2-7|TRBD1|TRBV4-2|few
CASSPDRGISYEQYF
TGTGCCAGCAGCCCGGACAGGGGGATTTCCTACGAGCAGTACTTC
>16|TRBJ1-3|-|TRBV5-1|many
CASSLDPPGGGNTIYF
TGCGCCAGCAGCTTGGACCCCCCAGGAGGTGGAAACACCATATATTTT
>14|TRBJ2-2|TRBD1|TRBV25-1|many
CASTRDSVTGELFF
TGTGCCAGTACCCGGGACAGCGTAACCGGGGAGCTGTTTTTT
>15|TRBJ2-6|-|TRBV20-1|many
CSARDAGSGANVLTF
TGCAGTGCTAGAGATGCAGGCTCTGGGGCCAACGTCCTGACTTTC
>14|TRBJ2-3|TRBD2|TRBV6-2/TRBV6-3|many
CASRLAGGTDTQYF
TGTGCCAGCAGACTAGCGGGAGGCACAGATACGCAGTATTTT
>20|TRBJ2-7|-|TRBV21-1|many
CASSKAPWGWYGRTTYEQYF
TGTGCCAGCAGCAAAGCCCCCTGGGGTTGGTACGGCAGGACCACCTACGAGCAGTACTTC
>16|TRBJ2-7|-|TRBV4-1|many
CASSQDFRRSSYEQYF
TGCGCCAGCAGCCAAGATTTTCGTCGGAGCTCCTACGAGCAGTACTTC
>13|TRBJ2-7|TRBD1|TRBV5-1|many
CASSNQGADEQYF
TGCGCCAGCAGTAACCAGGGGGCAGACGAGCAGTACTTC
>18|TRBJ2-2|TRBD2|TRBV5-1|many
CASSLALAGESDTGELFF
TGCGCCAGCAGCTTGGCTCTAGCGGGAGAATCGGACACCGGGGAGCTGTTTTTT
>11|TRBJ2-7|-|TRBV6-5|many
CASGDSYEQYF
TGTGCCAGCGGAGATAGCTACGAGCAGTACTTC
>14|TRBJ1-1|TRBD1|TRBV7-9|many
CASSLGTGGRATFF
TGTGCCAGCAGCTTAGGGACAGGGGGCCGTGCAACTTTCTTT